These 25 T cell receptor beta chains came from one sample sequenced in a study of shared clonotypes between healthy human individuals (dated by TCRdb to 2018 to 2020). The protocol used for the library was the immunoSEQ multiplex PCR assay. TCRdb limited this immuneACCESS table to in-frame rearrangements with V and J called. A share of clones is missing; checked studies link under half to unresolved V genes, and the rest is unexplained. For this sample there are fewer than 2.5 million clones; over 85% appear just once. 0.36% of the sample is taken by the ten largest. The material sequenced was naive CD4+ T cells from PBMCs. The cell subset or site label for this specimen denotes: CD45RA+ positively selected. These receptors came from a man between 18 and 35 years old in good health. Some clones in this sample may be carry-over from other donors' samples.

CDR3 residues: CASSLLEKKQGRWFF. CDR3 bases: TGCGCCAGCAGCTTGCTGGAAAAGAAACAGGGCCGATGGTTCTTC. The chain employs TRBV5-1 and TRBJ2-1, with D possibly TRBD1 on 6 matching bases. The CDR3 has 15 amino acids. V was clipped by 1 base and J by 15 bases, with 23 bases between them. Germline lookup yields CDR1 SGHRS and CDR2 YFSETQ.

This clone was recorded once. Other nucleotide sequences from this sample produce the same CDR3. The chain's CDR3 is CASLGEKLFF. CDR3 DNA: TGTGCCAGCCTAGGGGAAAAACTGTTTTTT. This chain uses TRBV28 with TRBJ1-4; D ambiguous. V was pared by 8 bases and J by 8 bases, with 6 bases between. Germline loops: CDR1 MDHEN, CDR2 SYDVKM. The CDR3 runs 10 residues.

Here the CDR3 reads CASKSGGTETQYF. DNA for the CDR3: TGTGCCAGCAAATCGGGGGGAACAGAGACCCAGTACTTC. This chain joins TRBV28 and TRBJ2-5, with TRBD2 matching over 7 bases. CDR3 size: 13 residues. CDR1 and CDR2 from the germline V gene are MDHEN and SYDVKM. J gave up 4 bases and V 7 bases, and 6 bases lay outside the gene matches. The entire variable domain, with the rest obtained from reference TRBV28 and TRBJ2-5, is as follows: DVKVTQSSRYLVKRTGEKVFLECVQDMDHENMFWYRQDPGLGLRLIYFSYDVKMKEKGDIPEGYSVSREKKERFSLILESASTNQTSMYLCASKSGGTETQYFGPGTRLLVL.

On this clone itself: Other DNA sequences in the sample encode the same CDR3. The chain combines TRBV7-2 with TRBJ2-3; D gene unclear. The germline CDR1 and CDR2 sequences are SGHTA and FQGNSA. This CDR3 contains 14 residues. Trimming stripped 2 bases from V and 0 bases from J, with 6 bases between. The CDR3 DNA sequence: TGTGCCAGCAGCTTATCAGGCAGCACAGATACGCAGTATTTT. Translation gives CASSLSGSTDTQYF.

This clone was counted once. V usage is TRBV28 and J usage is TRBJ2-6; D gene uncertain. The CDR3 consists of 15 residues. From germline, CDR1 is MDHEN and CDR2 SYDVKM. V shed 6 bases and J shed 0 bases, with 9 bases lying between them. CDR3 residues: CASSRPGSGANVLTF. For the CDR3, the DNA is TGTGCCAGCAGCCGGCCGGGCTCTGGGGCCAACGTCCTGACTTTC.

About this clone itself: The same CDR3 arises from other DNA sequences in this sample as well. The V gene is TRBV28, the J gene TRBJ1-4; D is uncertain. Per the germline V gene, CDR1 is MDHEN and CDR2 is SYDVKM. This CDR3 spans 15 amino acids. The germline V and J ends were trimmed by 3 bases and 0 bases, with 8 bases remaining between them. This CDR3 reads CASSFPGATNEKLFF. The CDR3 DNA follows: TGTGCCAGCAGTTTTCCGGGAGCAACTAATGAAAAACTGTTTTTT.

This chain links TRBV7-2 with TRBJ1-1; TRBD1 matches 8 bases. Germline V lookup: CDR1 SGHTA, CDR2 FQGNSA. V lost 3 bases and J lost 0; bases outside the gene matches: 3. There are 15 residues in the CDR3. The CDR3 here is CASSFGQGLNTEAFF. DNA for the CDR3: TGTGCCAGCAGCTTTGGACAGGGACTGAACACTGAAGCTTTCTTT.

This chain uses TRBV4-1 with TRBJ1-2; the match to TRBD1 covers 10 bases. The ends lost 5 bases at V and 2 bases at J; junction bases unmatched: 8. The CDR3 consists of 16 residues. Germline CDR1 and CDR2: MGHRA and YSYEKL. This CDR3 is CASSSGPGQGNYGYTF. CDR3 nucleotide sequence: TGCGCCAGCAGCAGTGGTCCGGGACAGGGGAACTATGGCTACACCTTC.

The gene calls are TRBV7-6 and TRBJ2-7; 13 nucleotides agree with TRBD2. This CDR3 is built from 16 residues. The junction had 8 bases not matched to a gene; V was cut back by 5 bases and J by 4 bases. The germline CDR1 and CDR2 sequences are SGHVS and FNYEAQ. Here the CDR3 reads CASSPGLAGEGYEQYF. The CDR3, as DNA: TGTGCCAGCAGCCCAGGACTAGCGGGGGAGGGATACGAGCAGTACTTC.

The chain links TRBV29-1 to TRBJ2-2; perhaps TRBD1 as D (6 bases). CDR1 and CDR2 from the germline V gene are SQVTM and ANQGSEA. The CDR3 sequence is 14 residues long. The germline V and J ends were trimmed by 7 bases and 2 bases, with 14 bases remaining between them. CDR3: CSASRGTNTGELFF. The CDR3 DNA follows: TGCAGCGCAAGCAGGGGTACTAACACCGGGGAGCTGTTTTTT.

This rearrangement joins TRBV4-2 to TRBJ2-5; 7 nucleotides line up with TRBD2. The J call may be in error: the DNA end matches TRBJ2-7 better. CDR1 and CDR2 from the germline V gene are LGHNA and YNFKEQ. The CDR3 sequence is 14 residues long. Here the CDR3 DNA reads TGTGCCAGCAGCCAGCGGGGGAGCTCCTACGAGCAGTACTTC. Encoded protein: CASSQRGSSYEQYF.

In the case of this clone: Other DNA sequences in the sample encode the same CDR3. The rearrangement links TRBV5-1 to TRBJ2-3; 9 nucleotides agree with TRBD2. Germline V gene sequence: CDR1 SGHRS, CDR2 YFSETQ. The V and J ends lost 4 bases and 1 base, in that order; junction bases with no gene match: 4. The CDR3 has 15 amino acids. The CDR3 DNA reads TGCGCCAGCAGCCGTAGCGGGGGAGGCACAGATACGCAGTATTTT. The encoded protein is CASSRSGGGTDTQYF.

J is TRBJ2-3 and V is TRBV5-4, with TRBD2 matching over 13 bases. J gave up 1 base and V 3 bases, and 8 bases lay outside the gene matches. In germline, CDR1 is SGHNT, CDR2 YYREEE (reference sequence). The CDR3 loop spans 18 amino acids. DNA for the CDR3: TGTGCCAGCAGCTCCCGGACTAGCGGGAGAAGGGGCACAGATACGCAGTATTTT. Translating gives CASSSRTSGRRGTDTQYF.

The J gene is TRBJ1-1, the V gene TRBV6-1; D remains unclear. Germline CDR1 is MNHNS and CDR2 is SASEGT. This CDR3 spans 14 amino acids. V was pared by 4 bases and J by 4 bases, with 13 bases between. The CDR3 DNA sequence: TGTGCCAGCAGTGCATGGGAGGGAACCACTGAAGCTTTCTTT. It specifies CASSAWEGTTEAFF.

The chain uses TRBV4-2 and TRBJ2-1; 7 bases align to TRBD2. V shed 2 bases and J 3 bases; nucleotides not matched to a gene: 7. CDR3 size: 16 residues. In germline, CDR1 is LGHNA, CDR2 YNFKEQ. CDR3 protein: CASSQRVGGDYNEQFF. DNA for the CDR3: TGTGCCAGCAGCCAAAGAGTGGGGGGGGACTACAATGAGCAGTTCTTC.

The chain carries TRBV7-8 and TRBJ2-3; 8 nucleotides agree with TRBD2. Trimming at V came to 2 bases and at J to 4 bases, leaving 8 bases not matched to a gene. This CDR3 comprises 16 residues. CDR1 is SGHVS and CDR2 is FQNEAQ in the germline V gene. The CDR3 here is CASSLRSGSSADTQYF. The CDR3 DNA reads as TGTGCCAGCAGCTTACGGAGCGGGAGTTCCGCAGATACGCAGTATTTT.

This clone was seen once. J is TRBJ2-7 and V is TRBV27; 7 bases are a match to TRBD2. Looked up from germline, CDR1 is MNHEY and CDR2 is SMNVEV (reference sequence). V lost 10 bases, J lost 4 bases, and 19 bases stayed unmatched. The CDR3 has 16 amino acids. As DNA, the CDR3 is TGTGCCACAAAAGGAGTAGCCGCGGGAGAGGAATACGAGCAGTACTTC. It is translated as CATKGVAAGEEYEQYF.

In DNA form, the CDR3 reads TGTGCCAGCAGCGTAGGCCGGGGGAGGGGACTATTCACAGATACGCAGTATTTT. Amino acid sequence: CASSVGRGRGLFTDTQYF. J is TRBJ2-3 and V is TRBV9; 7 positions agree with TRBD2. This CDR3 region has 18 residues. V shed 0 bases, J shed 2 bases, and the junction held 12 bases outside the gene matches. CDR1 is SGDLS, CDR2 YYNGEE, per germline. Using reference TRBV9 and TRBJ2-3 for the parts outside the CDR3, the full variable domain is DSGVTQTPKHLITATGQRVTLRCSPRSGDLSVYWYQQSLDQGLQFLIQYYNGEERAKGNILERFSAQQFPDLHSELNLSSLELGDSALYFCASSVGRGRGLFTDTQYFGPGTRLTVL.

This chain connects TRBV6-1 to TRBJ1-1; D call uncertain. Germline CDR1 reads MNHNS; CDR2 reads SASEGT. The CDR3 loop spans 13 amino acids. V shed 6 bases and J shed 5 bases, with 13 bases lying between them. CDR3: CASSSWAQTEAFF. The CDR3, as DNA: TGTGCCAGCAGCTCATGGGCCCAAACTGAAGCTTTCTTT.

The V gene is TRBV7-2, the J gene TRBJ1-6; TRBD1 might be the D (5 bases). The germline V and J ends were trimmed by 5 bases and 9 bases, with 11 bases remaining between them. CDR1 and CDR2 (germline): SGHTA, FQGNSA. The CDR3 has 13 residues. The CDR3, as DNA: TGTGCCAGCAGCATGTATGGGACTTCACCCCTCCACTTT. Translating it yields CASSMYGTSPLHF.

This clone showed up just once. This rearrangement joins TRBV6-8 to TRBJ1-6; D not certain. The CDR3 spans 17 residues. Germline CDR1 reads MNHGY; CDR2 reads SAAAGT. V was pared by 7 bases and J by 0 bases, with 16 bases between. The CDR3 loop reads CASTWGGQASYNSPLHF. The CDR3 DNA reads TGTGCCAGCACCTGGGGAGGGCAAGCCTCCTATAATTCACCCCTCCACTTT.

J is TRBJ2-7 and V is TRBV2; 9 positions match TRBD2. The CDR3 totals 15 residues. From germline, CDR1 is SNHLY and CDR2 FYNNEI. V trimming: 2 bases; J trimming: 5 bases; junction bases outside the gene matches: 7. In nucleotides, the CDR3 is TGTGCCAGCAGTGAACTTGGCGGGAGGGTCGACGAGCAGTACTTC. Encoded protein: CASSELGGRVDEQYF.

V is TRBV7-8 and J is TRBJ2-1, with 14 bases lining up with TRBD2. The CDR3 loop spans 17 amino acids. Trimming removed 5 bases from V and 0 bases from J; junction bases left unmatched: 3. Per germline, CDR1 SGHVS and CDR2 FQNEAQ. DNA of the CDR3: TGTGCCAGCAGCCGACTAGCGGGAGGGAGCTCCTACAATGAGCAGTTCTTC. Translating it yields CASSRLAGGSSYNEQFF.

The CDR3: CASSFIPTASTDTQYF. The CDR3 bases are TGTGCCAGCAGCTTCATCCCGACAGCCTCGACAGATACGCAGTATTTT. The chain links TRBV7-2 to TRBJ2-3, with D possibly TRBD1 on 5 matching bases. The CDR3 covers 16 residues. The V and J ends lost 3 bases and 3 bases respectively, with 16 bases between them. Per germline, CDR1 SGHTA and CDR2 FQGNSA.

As to this clone: The CDR3 does not end in the conserved phenylalanine or tryptophan, so this is likely a read error. Because the CDR3's place on the DNA is in doubt, the DNA is left out and the CDR3 is given as listed by TCRdb. The rearrangement links TRBV20-1 to TRBJ2-7; TRBD1 is the table's D call and was not checked against the DNA. The germline V gene encodes CDR1 DFQATT and CDR2 SNEGSKA (reference sequence). The CDR3 numbers 10 amino acids, ends counted. This chain's CDR3 is CSASTGQGAL.